These 27 T cell receptor beta chains were all obtained from the same sample, sequenced in a study of T cell responses to AZD1222 COVID-19 vaccine. The repertoire was sequenced with immunoSEQ multiplex PCR; TCRdb's copy has only in-frame clones and lacks some. The sample shows 90,000 to 120,000 clones, 87% of them seen only once. The sequences come from peripheral blood, collected 28 days after the second AZD1222 dose. The receptors come from an adult who received the AZD1222 COVID-19 vaccine.

The genes are TRBV28 and TRBJ1-2; possibly TRBD1 for D (5 bases). Germline V gives CDR1 MDHEN, CDR2 SYDVKM. Trimming shortened V by 5 bases and J by 7 bases, and 11 bases separated the two germline ends. This CDR3 is built from 12 residues. The CDR3 region has the DNA TGTGCCAGCAGTCTCCAGGGAGTTGGCTACACCTTC. It translates to CASSLQGVGYTF.

The chain joins TRBV27 to TRBJ1-1; D is unclear. This CDR3 has 13 amino acids. V shed 4 bases and J shed 4 bases, with 10 bases lying between them. Germline V CDR1 and CDR2: MNHEY, SMNVEV (reference sequence). CDR3 sequence (DNA): TGTGCCAGCAGTTACAGCGGTGGCACTGAAGCTTTCTTT. It codes for CASSYSGGTEAFF.

The V call is TRBV4-3, the J call TRBJ2-7; 10 nucleotides match TRBD1. Germline assignment: CDR1 LGHNA and CDR2 YSLEER. The CDR3 covers 16 residues. V gave up 0 bases and J gave up 2 bases; unmatched junction bases: 4. The CDR3 DNA follows: TGCGCCAGCAGCCAAGATGGGGGGACAGGGGCCTACGAGCAGTACTTC. Amino acid sequence: CASSQDGGTGAYEQYF.

DNA for the CDR3: TGTGCCAGCAGCCCCGGACGGTCCCAGCATTTT. This gives the protein CASSPGRSQHF. The rearrangement joins TRBV6-2 or TRBV6-3 to TRBJ1-5; D remains unclear. Germline V lookup: CDR1 MNHEY, CDR2 SVGEGT. The CDR3 totals 11 residues. The ends were cut back, 6 bases at V and 11 bases at J, with 11 bases in the middle.

The chain uses TRBV7-2 and TRBJ2-1; D is possibly TRBD2 (8 bases). There are 14 residues in the CDR3. The V gene lost 5 bases and the J gene lost 9 bases, with 17 bases spanning the gap. From germline, CDR1 is SGHTA and CDR2 FQGNSA. CDR3 DNA: TGTGCCAGCAGCCCCACGGGAGGGGGCCCTGAGCAGTTCTTC. This encodes CASSPTGGGPEQFF.

V usage is TRBV24-1 and J usage is TRBJ2-3; TRBD2 aligns across 10 bases. The CDR3 runs 16 residues. V trimming: 3 bases; J trimming: 4 bases; junction bases outside the gene matches: 6. CDR1 and CDR2 (germline): KGHDR, SFDVKD. The DNA for the CDR3 is TGTGCCACCAGTGATCCCTCTAGCGGGGGCCCAGATACGCAGTATTTT. Amino acid sequence: CATSDPSSGGPDTQYF.

The gene calls are TRBV28 and TRBJ2-2; D could derive from TRBD1 or TRBD2 (5 bases each). This CDR3 is built from 16 residues. Germline CDR1 MDHEN, CDR2 SYDVKM. V was trimmed by 5 bases and J by 3 bases, leaving 16 bases between them. CDR3 nucleotides: TGTGCCAGCAGTCCCGGGACGTTGAAGTACACCGGGGAGCTGTTTTTT. It specifies CASSPGTLKYTGELFF.

This clone has a handful of counts. This chain connects TRBV9 to TRBJ2-7; D assignment may be TRBD1 or TRBD2 (7 bases each). CDR3 length: 15 residues. From germline, CDR1 is SGDLS and CDR2 YYNGEE. With 3 bases removed from V and 3 bases from J, the gap between germline ends came to 16 bases. CDR3 in amino acids: CASSEGEGTVYEQYF. In nucleotides, the CDR3 is TGTGCCAGCAGCGAGGGGGAGGGGACAGTCTACGAGCAGTACTTC.

This chain uses TRBV10-1 with TRBJ1-5; D remains ambiguous. CDR3 length: 14 residues. The germline V gene encodes CDR1 WNHNN and CDR2 SYGVQD (reference sequence). V was shortened by 0 bases and J by 4 bases, with 7 bases between the two germline ends. The CDR3 loop reads CASSESGLNQPQHF. CDR3 sequence (DNA): TGCGCCAGCAGTGAGTCGGGTCTTAATCAGCCCCAGCATTTT.

This CDR3 reads CASSLPVFLGPEHTNTEAFF. DNA for the CDR3: TGTGCCAGCAGCCTCCCCGTGTTTTTAGGACCAGAACATACGAACACTGAAGCTTTCTTT. The V call is TRBV2, the J call TRBJ1-1; no reliable D call. Germline values: CDR1 SNHLY, CDR2 FYNNEI. V lost 6 bases and J lost 1, with 30 bases in between. CDR3 size: 20 residues. Full variable domain (outside the CDR3, taken from reference TRBV2 and TRBJ1-1): EPEVTQTPSHQVTQMGQEVILRCVPISNHLYFYWYRQILGQKVEFLVSFYNNEISEKSEIFDDQFSVERPDGSNFTLKIRSTKLEDSAMYFCASSLPVFLGPEHTNTEAFFGQGTRLTVV.

This CDR3 is CASSTGQERYEQYF. CDR3 coding DNA: TGTGCCAGCAGTACCGGACAGGAGCGCTACGAGCAGTACTTC. J is TRBJ2-7 and V is TRBV6-6; 7 nucleotides agree with TRBD1. The CDR3 is made up of 14 amino acids. The V and J ends lost 5 bases and 3 bases, in that order; junction bases with no gene match: 7. Germline lookup yields CDR1 MNHNY and CDR2 SVGAGI (reference sequence).

This clone was seen just once. The J gene is TRBJ2-7, the V gene TRBV2; perhaps D is TRBD1 or TRBD2 (5 bases each). CDR3 length: 14 amino acids. CDR1 SNHLY and CDR2 FYNNEI come from the germline V gene. Trimming took off 7 bases at V and 0 bases at J, with 13 bases between the two ends. CDR3: CASKIGTDSYEQYF. The CDR3 nucleotides are TGTGCCAGCAAAATCGGGACGGACTCCTACGAGCAGTACTTC.

The chain combines TRBV5-1 with TRBJ2-7; 8 nucleotides line up with TRBD2. The CDR3 contains 15 residues. V lost 4 bases to trimming and J lost 4 bases; unmatched junction nucleotides: 10. Germline CDR1 and CDR2: SGHRS and YFSETQ. The CDR3 DNA reads TGCGCCAGCAGCGCGAGGGAGCGGGGGAGGTACGAGCAGTACTTC. Amino acids: CASSARERGRYEQYF. Filled out from reference TRBV5-1 and TRBJ2-7, the complete variable domain reads KAGVTQTPRYLIKTRGQQVTLSCSPISGHRSVSWYQQTPGQGLQFLFEYFSETQRNKGNFPGRFSGRQFSNSRSEMNVSTLELGDSALYLCASSARERGRYEQYFGPGTRLTVT.

The V gene is TRBV11-2, the J gene TRBJ1-2, with 7 positions matching TRBD1. CDR3 length: 14 residues. In germline, CDR1 is SGHAT, CDR2 FQNNGV. V lost 4 bases to trimming and J lost 4 bases; unmatched junction nucleotides: 6. The CDR3 bases are TGTGCCAGCAGCTGGGCGGGACAGATCTATGGCTACACCTTC. Its protein product is CASSWAGQIYGYTF.

This clone was observed once. V is TRBV28 and J is TRBJ2-7; 13 nucleotides align to TRBD2. Germline V CDR1 and CDR2: MDHEN, SYDVKM. The CDR3 spans 15 residues. The V gene end was trimmed by 7 bases and the J gene end by 6 bases; junction bases not matched to a gene: 9. CDR3 amino acids: CASIKGGLAGAEQYF. In DNA form, the CDR3 reads TGTGCCAGCATCAAGGGTGGACTAGCGGGGGCCGAGCAGTACTTC.

J is TRBJ2-1 and V is TRBV9, with D maybe TRBD1 (6 bases). The CDR3 runs to 15 residues. V was clipped by 0 bases and J by 4 bases, with 11 bases between them. Germline loops: CDR1 SGDLS, CDR2 YYNGEE. For the CDR3, the DNA is TGTGCCAGCAGCGTAGAGGACAGAGGATACAATGAGCAGTTCTTC. Amino acid sequence: CASSVEDRGYNEQFF.

V is TRBV10-1 and J is TRBJ2-1; D unclear. V was clipped by 7 bases and J by 10 bases, with 11 bases between them. CDR1 is WNHNN, CDR2 SYGVQD, per germline (reference sequence). The CDR3 has 11 amino acids. CDR3 in amino acids: CASMELGEQFF. The CDR3 coding sequence is TGCGCCAGCATGGAGCTAGGAGAGCAGTTCTTC.

The sample holds one count of this clone. The rearrangement joins TRBV10-3 to TRBJ1-1, with 11 bases fitting TRBD1. The length of the CDR3 is 15 residues. CDR1 and CDR2 from the germline V gene are ENHRY and SYGVKD. After removal of 6 bases from V and 1 base from J, the junction contained 4 bases not matched to a gene. The CDR3 here is CAIRDRGLSNTEAFF. The CDR3 DNA is TGTGCCATCAGGGACAGGGGGCTTTCGAACACTGAAGCTTTCTTT.

V usage is TRBV28 and J usage is TRBJ1-1, with a weak D call TRBD1 (6 bases). Germline V lookup: CDR1 MDHEN, CDR2 SYDVKM. V lost 1 base, J lost 4 bases, and 13 bases lay in between. The CDR3 is 15 residues long. The CDR3 is CASSLYGRGGTEAFF. CDR3 DNA sequence: TGTGCCAGCAGTTTATACGGTAGAGGGGGCACTGAAGCTTTCTTT.

The CDR3 DNA follows: TGTGCCAGCAGTGCCCCAGGGGGCGCTTGGGACGAGCAGTACTTC. It specifies CASSAPGGAWDEQYF. This rearrangement joins TRBV6-6 to TRBJ2-7; 8 bases are shared with TRBD1. This CDR3 has 15 amino acids. V dropped 5 bases and J dropped 5; count of bases not matched to a gene: 11. Germline V CDR1 and CDR2: MNHNY, SVGAGI (reference sequence).

This clone was seen a single time. The rearrangement links TRBV29-1 to TRBJ2-3, with unresolved D. CDR1 is SQVTM, CDR2 ANQGSEA, per germline. This CDR3 has 13 amino acids. The ends were cut back, 6 bases at V and 1 base at J, with 11 bases in the middle. The CDR3 is CSVPSFRTDTQYF. As DNA, the CDR3 is TGCAGCGTCCCTTCATTTCGCACAGATACGCAGTATTTT.

The chain combines TRBV11-3 with TRBJ1-3; 7 bases are shared with TRBD1. V dropped 4 bases and J dropped 0; count of bases not matched to a gene: 3. Germline V CDR1 and CDR2: SGHNT, YENEEA. The CDR3 runs 15 residues. CDR3 in DNA: TGTGCCAGCAGCTCGACAGGGAACTCTGGAAACACCATATATTTT. This encodes CASSSTGNSGNTIYF.

The chain couples TRBV29-1 to TRBJ1-4, with D possibly TRBD1 on 5 matching bases. This CDR3 is built from 13 residues. Germline values: CDR1 SQVTM, CDR2 ANQGSEA. The germline V and J ends were trimmed by 3 bases and 8 bases, with 13 bases remaining between them. CDR3 in amino acids: CSVDGAGSEKLFF. The CDR3 nucleotides are TGCAGCGTTGATGGGGCAGGGAGCGAAAAACTGTTTTTT.

The J gene is TRBJ1-5, the V gene TRBV5-1; D might be TRBD1 (6 bases). This CDR3 region has 14 residues. Trimming shortened V by 4 bases and J by 2 bases, and 10 bases separated the two germline ends. The germline V gene has CDR1 SGHRS and CDR2 YFSETQ. The DNA of the CDR3 is TGCGCCAGCAGCCCGGGGGGCGGCAATCAGCCCCAGCATTTT. Protein: CASSPGGGNQPQHF.

This chain uses TRBV6-9 with TRBJ1-6, with D perhaps matching TRBD1 (5 bases). CDR3 length: 16 amino acids. The ends were cut back, 2 bases at V and 7 bases at J, with 15 bases in the middle. Germline V gene lookup returns CDR1 MNHGY and CDR2 SVAAGI. The CDR3: CASSYRYRKGNSPLHF. The DNA for the CDR3 is TGTGCCAGCAGTTATAGATACAGGAAGGGAAATTCACCCCTCCACTTT.

This chain links TRBV19 with TRBJ1-1; D is uncertain. Trimming cost V 7 bases and J 8 bases, with 14 bases left between them. Germline V lookup: CDR1 LNHDA, CDR2 SQIVND (reference sequence). The CDR3 runs 12 residues. CDR3 coding DNA: TGTGCCAGTAACTCATTGACTAAGGAAGCTTTCTTT. This gives the protein CASNSLTKEAFF.

This clone was observed a handful of times. This chain links TRBV19 with TRBJ1-4; D uncertain. The germline V gene has CDR1 LNHDA and CDR2 SQIVND (reference sequence). The CDR3 is made up of 14 amino acids. Between the trimmed V and J ends, which lost 5 bases and 2 bases, there was a span of 9 bases. CDR3 loop: CASSGVVTNEKLFF. Written as DNA, the CDR3 is TGTGCCAGTAGTGGGGTCGTCACTAATGAAAAACTGTTTTTT.